These 28 T cell receptor beta chains came from one sample sequenced in a study of T cell changes during pregnancy in multiple sclerosis. Repertoires were generated with immunoSEQ multiplex PCR, while TCRdb's copy carries only in-frame clones and drops some. Of about 33,000 clones listed, over 80% are singletons. The material sequenced was CD4+ T cells from peripheral blood mononuclear cells, taken in the third trimester of pregnancy. Receptor source: a female donor in good health, enrolled as a control in a pregnancy study.

The chain combines TRBV18 with TRBJ1-6; a possible D gene is TRBD1 (5 bases). V was trimmed by 1 base and J by 8 bases, leaving 12 bases between them. This CDR3 spans 15 amino acids. Germline values: CDR1 KGHSH, CDR2 LQKENI. CDR3 protein: CASSPLGRVDSPLHF. CDR3 in DNA: TGTGCCAGCTCACCACTCGGCAGGGTGGATTCACCCCTCCACTTT.

The chain recombines TRBV18 with TRBJ1-1, with D perhaps TRBD1 (5 bases). The CDR3 covers 16 residues. From germline, CDR1 is KGHSH and CDR2 LQKENI. The V gene lost 0 bases and the J gene lost 3 bases, with 14 bases spanning the gap. CDR3 DNA sequence: TGTGCCAGCTCACCACCTAGGAAGGGGCTCTACACTGAAGCTTTCTTT. This codes for CASSPPRKGLYTEAFF.

This clone came up once. The chain has TRBV2 and TRBJ1-3; D unclear. Germline V lookup: CDR1 SNHLY, CDR2 FYNNEI. With 5 bases removed from V and 5 bases from J, the gap between germline ends came to 13 bases. This CDR3 spans 14 amino acids. The CDR3 bases are TGTGCCAGCAGTCATTCAACCCCTAGAAACACCATATATTTT. The encoded protein is CASSHSTPRNTIYF.

The rearrangement uses TRBV10-3 and TRBJ2-3, with unresolved D. The V end lost 7 bases, the J end lost 6 bases, and 14 bases lay between the germline ends. The CDR3 has 13 amino acids. The germline gives CDR1 ENHRY, CDR2 SYGVKD. Here the CDR3 DNA reads TGTGCCATCATGGCCAGCCTCGGGGATACGCAGTATTTT. Translation: CAIMASLGDTQYF.

The chain combines TRBV6-6 with TRBJ2-6; D uncertain. This CDR3 region has 15 residues. Trimming removed 4 bases from V and 2 bases from J, with 9 bases in between. In germline, CDR1 is MNHNY, CDR2 SVGAGI (reference sequence). This CDR3 is CASSFYLAGANVLTF. The CDR3 region has the DNA TGTGCCAGCAGTTTCTATCTAGCTGGGGCCAACGTCCTGACTTTC.

This clone was seen a handful of times. The chain uses TRBV4-1 and TRBJ1-1, with no clear D. The germline V and J ends were trimmed by 3 bases and 1 base, with 15 bases remaining between them. Germline lookup yields CDR1 MGHRA and CDR2 YSYEKL. The CDR3 sequence is 16 residues long. The CDR3 region is CASSHSQTTRNTEAFF. CDR3 in DNA: TGCGCCAGCAGCCATAGTCAGACAACACGGAACACTGAAGCTTTCTTT.

This clone was counted a few times. The junction shows a germline mismatch at one end, possibly a read error. The rearrangement links TRBV5-6 to TRBJ1-2, with 7 bases fitting TRBD1. The CDR3 is 12 residues long. Germline lookup yields CDR1 SGHDT and CDR2 YYEEEE. CDR3: CASSEDRDRGIF. The DNA for the CDR3 is TGTGCCAGCAGCGAGGACCGGGACAGAGGGATTTTC.

The V gene is TRBV6-1, the J gene TRBJ2-7, with TRBD2 as a possible D gene (5 bases). Trimming left V 4 bases short and J 3 bases short, with 13 bases between. Germline V CDR1 and CDR2: MNHNS, SASEGT. The CDR3 is 14 amino acids. This chain's CDR3 is CASSVRGSYYEQYF. The CDR3 DNA is TGTGCCAGCAGTGTCCGAGGGTCTTACTACGAGCAGTACTTC.

This clone was observed a single time. The DNA of the CDR3 is TGCGCCAGCAGCTTGACGGACGGGGGAGACAAAAACATTCAGTACTTC. Translation: CASSLTDGGDKNIQYF. This chain joins TRBV5-1 and TRBJ2-4; a possible D gene is TRBD2 (6 bases). The CDR3 covers 16 residues. V gave up 1 base and J gave up 3 bases, with 14 bases separating them. Germline values: CDR1 SGHRS, CDR2 YFSETQ.

The V call is TRBV27, the J call TRBJ2-5; weak D call: TRBD2 (6 bases). The length of the CDR3 is 14 residues. Germline V gives CDR1 MNHEY, CDR2 SMNVEV (reference sequence). With 8 bases removed from V and 2 bases from J, the gap between germline ends came to 15 bases. Written as DNA, the CDR3 is TGTGCCAGCGGGTTTTTAGGAGGGCAAGAGACCCAGTACTTC. It is translated as CASGFLGGQETQYF.

V and J are TRBV5-1 and TRBJ2-5; the D gene is possibly TRBD1 (6 bases). In germline, CDR1 is SGHRS, CDR2 YFSETQ. CDR3 length equals 15 residues. Trimming removed 0 bases at V and 4 bases at J, with 13 bases between. The CDR3 DNA sequence: TGCGCCAGCAGCTTGGAGGGGGTTGATGGAGAGACCCAGTACTTC. Protein: CASSLEGVDGETQYF.

The J gene is TRBJ2-3, the V gene TRBV7-3; no firm D call. Germline V gene lookup returns CDR1 SGHTA and CDR2 FQGTGA. Trimming removed 1 base at V and 0 bases at J, with 11 bases between. The CDR3 covers 16 residues. CDR3 sequence reads: CASSLMKRASTDTQYF. For the CDR3, the DNA is TGTGCCAGCAGCTTAATGAAAAGAGCTAGCACAGATACGCAGTATTTT.

The V call is TRBV29-1, the J call TRBJ1-2, with D unresolved. The CDR3 loop spans 16 amino acids. V was pared by 1 base and J by 4 bases, with 19 bases between. Germline V CDR1 and CDR2: SQVTM, ANQGSEA. The CDR3 bases are TGCAGCGTTGAAGCTCCCGCGAGGAGGGCAACCTATGGCTACACCTTC. The encoded protein is CSVEAPARRATYGYTF.

The chain has TRBV19 and TRBJ1-1; tentatively, D is TRBD1 (5 bases). Germline V gives CDR1 LNHDA, CDR2 SQIVND (reference sequence). This CDR3 is built from 13 residues. With 6 bases removed from V and 1 base from J, the gap between germline ends came to 9 bases. CDR3 in DNA: TGTGCCAGTAGGATGACAGAGAACACTGAAGCTTTCTTT. This translates into CASRMTENTEAFF.

The genes are TRBV5-4 and TRBJ1-1; D remains unclear. V was cut by 1 base and J by 1 base, with 8 bases left in between. Germline-derived CDR1 and CDR2 are SGHNT and YYREEE (reference sequence). This CDR3 is 14 amino acids long. CDR3 sequence: CASSLSFRNTEAFF. The CDR3 nucleotides are TGTGCCAGCAGCTTGTCCTTTCGGAACACTGAAGCTTTCTTT.

This clone was seen just once. The V and J genes are TRBV7-3 and TRBJ2-3, with TRBD2 matching over 14 bases. This CDR3 spans 15 amino acids. V shed 3 bases, J shed 6 bases, and the junction held 2 bases outside the gene matches. Germline values: CDR1 SGHTA, CDR2 FQGTGA. CDR3 protein: CASSLGLAGADTQYF. CDR3 DNA: TGTGCCAGCAGCTTGGGACTAGCGGGAGCCGATACGCAGTATTTT.

The V gene is TRBV4-1, the J gene TRBJ2-7, with TRBD2 matching 8 bases. Germline trimming cut 2 bases from V and 2 bases from J; bases unmatched to any gene: 14. From germline, CDR1 is MGHRA and CDR2 YSYEKL. CDR3 length: 18 residues. The CDR3 DNA follows: TGCGCCAGCAGCCAACATTATGAAGCTAGCGGGCCTGCCTACGAGCAGTACTTC. This translates into CASSQHYEASGPAYEQYF.

This clone was found once. V is TRBV7-2 and J is TRBJ1-3; D possibly corresponds to TRBD1 (6 bases). The length of the CDR3 is 15 residues. From germline, CDR1 is SGHTA and CDR2 FQGNSA. The V and J ends lost 5 bases and 11 bases respectively, with 22 bases between them. The CDR3 coding sequence is TGTGCCAGCAGCCCGACCGGGGCCCAGGGGAGTTCCATATATTTT. Its protein product is CASSPTGAQGSSIYF.

The count of this clone is one. The chain carries TRBV6-5 and TRBJ1-2; a weak D match, TRBD1 (6 bases). CDR1 MNHEY and CDR2 SVGAGI come from the germline V gene. V was clipped by 2 bases and J by 8 bases, with 12 bases between them. This CDR3 has 13 residues. CDR3 loop: CASSYETGSGYTF. CDR3 DNA sequence: TGTGCCAGCAGTTACGAAACAGGGTCCGGCTACACCTTC.

This clone is a singleton in its sample. V gene TRBV5-8 combines with J gene TRBJ1-4; D possibly corresponds to TRBD1 (5 bases). CDR3 length equals 15 residues. V was clipped by 0 bases and J by 7 bases, with 13 bases between them. CDR1 and CDR2 (germline): SGHTS, YDEGEE. The CDR3 sequence is CASSLEGFTVEKLFF. CDR3 DNA: TGTGCCAGCAGCTTGGAGGGGTTTACGGTTGAAAAACTGTTTTTT.

The chain uses TRBV5-6 and TRBJ2-7, with TRBD1 identical over 7 bases. There are 15 residues in the CDR3. Trimming took 4 bases from V and 6 from J; bases not matched to a gene: 13. Germline V gene data show CDR1 as SGHDT and CDR2 as YYEEEE. The CDR3 DNA sequence: TGTGCCAGCAGCCCCCGCCGTGAGGGGGCGCGCGAGCAGTACTTC. This gives the protein CASSPRREGAREQYF.

V usage is TRBV28 and J usage is TRBJ2-1, with 7 nucleotides matching TRBD1. The CDR3 has 16 residues. V lost 5 bases, J lost 5 bases, and 12 bases stayed unmatched. Looked up from germline, CDR1 is MDHEN and CDR2 is SYDVKM. CDR3 nucleotide sequence: TGTGCCAGCAGTCCGGCCCCGGGACAGTTAAACAATGAGCAGTTCTTC. Its translation: CASSPAPGQLNNEQFF.

The chain joins TRBV27 to TRBJ2-7; 10 nucleotides align to TRBD2. CDR3 length: 18 amino acids. CDR1 is MNHEY and CDR2 is SMNVEV in the germline V gene (reference sequence). The J segment lost 4 bases and the V segment lost 2 bases, leaving 14 bases of the junction unmatched. CDR3 residues: CASSLLVSRLAGEYEQYF. DNA of the CDR3: TGTGCCAGCAGTTTACTGGTTTCGCGGCTAGCGGGAGAGTACGAGCAGTACTTC.

Here the CDR3 DNA reads TGTGCCTGCCGAGTTACAGATTATCAGCCCCAGCATTTT. Its translation: CACRVTDYQPQHF. V gene TRBV2 combines with J gene TRBJ1-5; D is undetermined. The V end was cut by 11 bases, the J end by 5 bases, with 16 bases between. Germline CDR1 is SNHLY and CDR2 is FYNNEI. The CDR3 is 13 residues long.

This chain joins TRBV5-4 and TRBJ2-5; 8 nucleotides match TRBD2. Germline-derived CDR1 and CDR2 are SGHNT and YYREEE (reference sequence). J was trimmed by 5 bases and V by 3 bases; bases with no gene match: 9. The length of the CDR3 is 15 residues. CDR3 coding DNA: TGTGCCAGCAGCTCGAACCGGGAGGGCCGGGAGACCCAGTACTTC. Its translation is CASSSNREGRETQYF.

This sequence joins TRBV6-1 and TRBJ2-1; TRBD1 agrees at 11 bases. Trimming cost V 2 bases and J 8 bases; bases outside gene matches: 8. Germline-derived CDR1 and CDR2 are MNHNS and SASEGT. The CDR3 length is 16 residues. CDR3 sequence reads: CASSERYGQGAYEQFF. As DNA, the CDR3 is TGTGCCAGCAGTGAAAGATATGGACAGGGGGCCTATGAGCAGTTCTTC.

About this clone itself: The sample has other DNA sequences that encode this CDR3 too. V is TRBV27 and J is TRBJ1-6; TRBD1 might be the D (5 bases). This CDR3 spans 14 amino acids. V was cut by 2 bases and J by 7 bases, with 9 bases left in between. Germline CDR1 reads MNHEY; CDR2 reads SMNVEV (reference sequence). The DNA of the CDR3 is TGTGCCAGCAGTTTAGGGGGGAGGAATTCACCCCTCCACTTT. This sequence encodes CASSLGGRNSPLHF.

V gene TRBV2 combines with J gene TRBJ1-5; 7 nucleotides align to TRBD1. This CDR3 spans 15 amino acids. V was pared by 4 bases and J by 0 bases, with 3 bases of the junction left unmatched. Germline assignment: CDR1 SNHLY and CDR2 FYNNEI. The CDR3, as DNA: TGTGCCAGCAGTGTGGGACAGTATAGCAATCAGCCCCAGCATTTT. Residues: CASSVGQYSNQPQHF.